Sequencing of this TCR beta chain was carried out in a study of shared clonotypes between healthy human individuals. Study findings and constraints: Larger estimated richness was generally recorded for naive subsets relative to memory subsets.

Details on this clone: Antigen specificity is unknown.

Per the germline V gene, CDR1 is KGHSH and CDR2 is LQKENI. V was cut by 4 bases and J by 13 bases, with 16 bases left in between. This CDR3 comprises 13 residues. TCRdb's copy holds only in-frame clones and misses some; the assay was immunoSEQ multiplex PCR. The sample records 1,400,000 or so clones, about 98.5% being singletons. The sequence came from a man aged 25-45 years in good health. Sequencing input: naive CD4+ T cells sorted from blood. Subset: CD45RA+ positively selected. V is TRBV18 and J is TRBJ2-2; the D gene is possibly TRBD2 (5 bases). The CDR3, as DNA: TGTGCCAGCTCACAGGACCCCGCCGGAGGGCTGTTTTTT. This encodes CASSQDPAGGLFF.